This T cell receptor beta chain was recorded in a study of identical twins. Overall study results and limits: There was more out-of-frame TCR alpha sharing in monozygotic twins than models estimated. Conclusions rested on cross-sectional statistics rather than following the same donors.

The CDR3 length is 16 residues. The V segment lost 7 bases and the J segment 5 bases; nucleotides outside the gene matches: 15. MiXCR, run by TCRdb on the 5' RACE reads, gives a single entry per CDR3 protein. The sample carries approximately 600,000 distinct CDR3 sequences, roughly 9.5% recorded once. This clonotype occurred a few times. The antigen is undetermined. This sample also belongs to another study, concerning yellow fever vaccine responses in identical twins.

The V and J genes are TRBV12-3 or TRBV12-4 and TRBJ2-3; 7 bases are a match to TRBD2. Material for sequencing was PBMCs. This TCR came from a woman aged 18-35 years in good health. CDR3 sequence (DNA): TGTGCCAGCACCTCCGGTGCCAGGGCGGGGGAAGATACGCAGTATTTT. As protein: CASTSGARAGEDTQYF.